The TCR beta chain under discussion was sequenced for a study of T cell responses to AZD1222 COVID-19 vaccine. Study-wide context: Pooling of second doses given at about 4 or about 12 weeks was done.

On this clone itself: Its cognate antigen is unknown.

Germline values: CDR1 SGDLS, CDR2 YYNGEE. The CDR3 has 15 amino acids. Between the trimmed V and J ends, which lost 0 bases and 3 bases, there was a span of 10 bases. Clones were sequenced by immunoSEQ multiplex PCR, and TCRdb holds only the in-frame ones, with some missing. The data contain about 93,000 clones, approximately 83% of them singletons. General study points: Spike as a whole was targeted by vaccine-associated CD4 TCRs, dominant at 160-218 and 743-854. Repertoires in all cases were sampled only once the peak T cell response had passed.

The source was peripheral blood, collected on day 0 of AZD1222 vaccination. This rearrangement joins TRBV9 to TRBJ1-3; no reliable D call. The TCR was taken from an adult in good health. The chain's CDR3 is CASSVAARSGNTIYF. CDR3 bases: TGTGCCAGCAGCGTAGCAGCTCGGAGTGGAAACACCATATATTTT.